These 24 T cell receptor beta chains came from one sample sequenced in a study of blood T cell repertoires in COVID-19. Libraries were prepared by immunoSEQ multiplex PCR; TCRdb keeps only in-frame clonotypes and omits some of them. Of around 100,000 clones in the sample, approximately 86% are singletons; the top ten hold roughly 1.7%. Sequenced material: peripheral blood. These receptors were taken from a man older than 75 with acute or convalescent COVID-19.

This clone was seen a few times. This rearrangement joins TRBV9 to TRBJ1-1; 10 nucleotides align to TRBD1. Germline lookup yields CDR1 SGDLS and CDR2 YYNGEE. The CDR3 extends over 16 amino acids. V lost 4 bases, J lost 3 bases, and 9 bases stayed unmatched. The CDR3 reads CASSRDGTGVYTEAFF. The DNA for the CDR3 is TGTGCCAGCAGCCGTGACGGGACAGGGGTTTACACTGAAGCTTTCTTT.

J is TRBJ2-1 and V is TRBV5-8; 14 positions match TRBD2. There are 19 residues in the CDR3. With 7 bases clipped from V and 4 bases from J, the junction kept 16 bases outside the gene matches. Germline-derived CDR1 and CDR2 are SGHTS and YDEGEE. The CDR3 spells CASPSSPGLAGERYNEQFF. The CDR3 DNA follows: TGTGCCAGCCCAAGTAGTCCGGGACTAGCGGGAGAAAGGTACAATGAGCAGTTCTTC.

The chain is built from TRBV5-6 and TRBJ1-2; unclear D gene. Per the germline V gene, CDR1 is SGHDT and CDR2 is YYEEEE. The CDR3 contains 16 residues. V gave up 0 bases and J gave up 7 bases, with 19 bases separating them. This CDR3 is CASSLDQAELYGGYTF. The CDR3 region has the DNA TGTGCCAGCAGCTTGGACCAGGCTGAGCTGTATGGTGGCTACACCTTC. Combining the CDR3 with reference TRBV5-6 and TRBJ1-2 gives the whole variable domain DAGVTQSPTHLIKTRGQQVTLRCSPKSGHDTVSWYQQALGQGPQFIFQYYEEEERQRGNFPDRFSGHQFPNYSSELNVNALLLGDSALYLCASSLDQAELYGGYTFGSGTRLTVV.

This chain connects TRBV6-6 to TRBJ1-5; a possible D gene is TRBD1 (5 bases). V lost 6 bases to trimming and J lost 1 base, with 16 bases between them. CDR1 is MNHNY, CDR2 SVGAGI, per germline (reference sequence). This CDR3 is 16 amino acids long. The CDR3 DNA reads as TGTGCCAGCAGCTCCGGAACAGGCCCCAGCAATCAGCCCCAGCATTTT. The encoded protein is CASSSGTGPSNQPQHF.

The CDR3: CASSQEGAGGVYNEQFF. The CDR3, as DNA: TGCGCCAGCAGCCAAGAAGGTGCAGGGGGCGTTTACAATGAGCAGTTCTTC. The chain links TRBV4-3 to TRBJ2-1; 8 bases map to TRBD1. J was trimmed by 4 bases and V by 0 bases; bases with no gene match: 8. The germline V gene encodes CDR1 LGHNA and CDR2 YSLEER. CDR3 length: 17 amino acids.

The V call is TRBV5-4, the J call TRBJ2-7; 9 bases align to TRBD1. V lost 4 bases and J lost 6; bases outside the gene matches: 8. The CDR3 is 14 amino acids. CDR1 SGHNT and CDR2 YYREEE come from the germline V gene (reference sequence). The CDR3 nucleotides read TGTGCCAGCAGCCGCTGGACAGGGGAGGCCGAGCAGTACTTC. It codes for CASSRWTGEAEQYF. Based on the CDR3 plus reference TRBV5-4 and TRBJ2-7, the full variable domain is ETGVTQSPTHLIKTRGQQVTLRCSSQSGHNTVSWYQQALGQGPQFIFQYYREEENGRGNFPPRFSGLQFPNYSSELNVNALELDDSALYLCASSRWTGEAEQYFGPGTRLTVT.

This chain links TRBV7-9 with TRBJ1-4; 8 bases line up with TRBD1. Germline V lookup: CDR1 SEHNR, CDR2 FQNEAQ (reference sequence). V was pared by 1 base and J by 4 bases, with 8 bases of the junction left unmatched. The CDR3 consists of 17 residues. The chain's CDR3 is CASSLGTGFGGNEKLFF. The CDR3 region has the DNA TGTGCCAGCAGCTTAGGGACAGGGTTTGGTGGTAATGAAAAACTGTTTTTT.

This chain links TRBV28 with TRBJ1-2, with 10 bases matching TRBD1. V shed 2 bases and J 4 bases; nucleotides not matched to a gene: 4. This CDR3 contains 15 residues. Germline CDR1 is MDHEN and CDR2 is SYDVKM. The CDR3 nucleotides read TGTGCCAGCAGTTTAGGGACAGGGGTCAGCTATGGCTACACCTTC. Residues: CASSLGTGVSYGYTF.

The chain is built from TRBV7-2 and TRBJ2-2; the D gene is possibly TRBD1 (5 bases). Trimming cost V 3 bases and J 5 bases, with 10 bases left between them. This CDR3 spans 14 amino acids. CDR1 SGHTA and CDR2 FQGNSA come from the germline V gene. For the CDR3, the DNA is TGTGCCAGCAGCTTTTCAGGGCCTACCGGGGAGCTGTTTTTT. It translates to CASSFSGPTGELFF.

This chain connects TRBV6-5 to TRBJ1-6, with unresolved D. The CDR3 has 14 amino acids. V shed 6 bases and J shed 6 bases, with 12 bases lying between them. Germline values: CDR1 MNHEY, CDR2 SVGAGI. This CDR3 is CASSLGRVNSPLHF. CDR3 coding DNA: TGTGCCAGCAGCCTCGGGAGGGTTAATTCACCCCTCCACTTT.

The gene calls are TRBV28 and TRBJ1-6; possible D gene TRBD1, 6 bases. Trimming removed 7 bases from V and 7 bases from J, with 17 bases in between. The CDR3 spans 15 residues. In germline, CDR1 is MDHEN, CDR2 SYDVKM. The CDR3 region has the DNA TGTGCCAGCATGCCGAAAGGGACAAGGAATTCACCCCTCCACTTT. Translated, it gives CASMPKGTRNSPLHF.

This rearrangement joins TRBV13 to TRBJ1-4; D not certain. Per the germline V gene, CDR1 is PRHDT and CDR2 is FYEKMQ (reference sequence). The CDR3 is made up of 12 amino acids. The V gene lost 8 bases and the J gene lost 7 bases, with 11 bases spanning the gap. The CDR3 here is CASRGVGEKLFF. CDR3 DNA sequence: TGTGCCAGCCGAGGTGTGGGTGAAAAACTGTTTTTT. Complete variable domain (other parts from reference TRBV13 and TRBJ1-4): AAGVIQSPRHLIKEKRETATLKCYPIPRHDTVYWYQQGPGQDPQFLISFYEKMQSDKGSIPDRFSAQQFSDYHSELNMSSLELGDSALYFCASRGVGEKLFFGSGTQLSVL.

The rearrangement joins TRBV5-4 to TRBJ2-2; maybe TRBD2 (5 bases). This CDR3 has 17 residues. V was clipped by 10 bases and J by 8 bases, with 30 bases between them. The germline V gene encodes CDR1 SGHNT and CDR2 YYREEE (reference sequence). CDR3 sequence (DNA): TGTGCCGTACGCGACCAGGTGGCGGGCGCCGGTTTTGGGGAGCTGTTTTTT. This encodes CAVRDQVAGAGFGELFF. The entire variable domain, with the rest obtained from reference TRBV5-4 and TRBJ2-2, is as follows: ETGVTQSPTHLIKTRGQQVTLRCSSQSGHNTVSWYQQALGQGPQFIFQYYREEENGRGNFPPRFSGLQFPNYSSELNVNALELDDSALYLCAVRDQVAGAGFGELFFGEGSRLTVL.

The chain has TRBV7-3 and TRBJ2-3; D is unresolved. The V gene's germline CDR1 is SGHTA and CDR2 FQGTGA. The CDR3 extends over 15 amino acids. Deletions cut 0 bases from V and 1 base from J, with 8 bases between. The CDR3 DNA reads TGTGCCAGCAGCTTAACGGCAGTTCGCACAGATACGCAGTATTTT. It yields the protein CASSLTAVRTDTQYF.

This chain uses TRBV6-5 with TRBJ2-3, with TRBD2 as a possible D gene (5 bases). There are 15 residues in the CDR3. V shed 5 bases and J shed 2 bases, with 14 bases lying between them. The V gene's germline CDR1 is MNHEY and CDR2 SVGAGI. Written as DNA, the CDR3 is TGTGCCAGCAGTCCAACAGCGGATTCCACAGATACGCAGTATTTT. As protein: CASSPTADSTDTQYF.

This chain joins TRBV3-1 (or the pseudogene TRBV3-2) and TRBJ1-5; 9 bases are a match to TRBD1. V lost 0 bases, J lost 4 bases, and 16 bases stayed unmatched. Germline V gene sequence: CDR1 LGHDT, CDR2 YNNKEL (reference sequence). CDR3 length: 20 residues. The CDR3 spells CASSQDRHRGLTFRNQPQHF. The CDR3 DNA is TGTGCCAGCAGCCAAGATCGTCACAGGGGGCTAACATTTCGGAATCAGCCCCAGCATTTT.

This clone came up a few times. The chain joins TRBV5-4 to TRBJ1-3; D is possibly TRBD1 (5 bases). This CDR3 spans 14 amino acids. Per the germline V gene, CDR1 is SGHNT and CDR2 is YYREEE (reference sequence). V dropped 4 bases and J dropped 1 base, with 9 bases sitting between them. CDR3 in amino acids: CASSRRQSGNTIYF. The CDR3 nucleotides read TGTGCCAGCAGCCGGCGACAGTCTGGAAACACCATATATTTT. The full variable domain, with the rest looked up from reference TRBV5-4 and TRBJ1-3, is ETGVTQSPTHLIKTRGQQVTLRCSSQSGHNTVSWYQQALGQGPQFIFQYYREEENGRGNFPPRFSGLQFPNYSSELNVNALELDDSALYLCASSRRQSGNTIYFGEGSWLTVV.

Notes on this clone: A junction boundary mismatches the germline segment, possibly from a read error. The gene calls are TRBV6-5 and TRBJ2-5; 13 bases match TRBD2. Looked up from germline, CDR1 is MNHEY and CDR2 is SVGAGI. This CDR3 comprises 13 residues. CDR3 protein: CASQQTTGTSGDF. DNA of the CDR3: TGTGCCAGCCAACAAACAACCGGGACTAGCGGGGACTTC.

This clone has only a few counts. The chain employs TRBV19 and TRBJ2-2, with TRBD2 identical over 8 bases. Germline assignment: CDR1 LNHDA and CDR2 SQIVND (reference sequence). V lost 9 bases, J lost 7 bases, and 13 bases stayed unmatched. There are 15 residues in the CDR3. CDR3 residues: CASSGGPVLGGELFF. In DNA form, the CDR3 reads TGTGCCAGCTCGGGAGGGCCGGTCCTGGGCGGGGAGCTGTTTTTT. Based on the CDR3 plus reference TRBV19 and TRBJ2-2, the full variable domain is DGGITQSPKYLFRKEGQNVTLSCEQNLNHDAMYWYRQDPGQGLRLIYYSQIVNDFQKGDIAEGYSVSREKKESFPLTVTSAQKNPTAFYLCASSGGPVLGGELFFGEGSRLTVL.

For the CDR3, the DNA is TGTGCTAGTGGTTTGGACTTGACGGGAGGAGGCTCCTACGAGCAGTACTTC. Amino acid sequence: CASGLDLTGGGSYEQYF. This chain joins TRBV12-5 and TRBJ2-7; TRBD2 aligns across 7 bases. Trimming removed 1 base from V and 0 bases from J; junction bases left unmatched: 9. The CDR3 has 17 amino acids. Germline V gene sequence: CDR1 LGHNT, CDR2 FRNRAP.

This clone was recorded only once. This chain uses TRBV6-5 with TRBJ2-1; 9 bases agree with TRBD2. CDR1 is MNHEY, CDR2 SVGAGI, per germline. After removal of 2 bases from V and 4 bases from J, the junction contained 3 bases not matched to a gene. The CDR3 consists of 15 residues. The CDR3 bases are TGTGCCAGCAGTTACGGCGGGAGGGGATACAATGAGCAGTTCTTC. Its protein is CASSYGGRGYNEQFF.

The chain recombines TRBV5-1 with TRBJ2-3; possibly TRBD1 for D (5 bases). This CDR3 comprises 15 residues. CDR1 is SGHRS, CDR2 YFSETQ, per germline. The V gene lost 0 bases and the J gene lost 0 bases, with 8 bases spanning the gap. CDR3 in DNA: TGCGCCAGCAGCTTGGAGGCAGGGAGCACAGATACGCAGTATTTT. Protein sequence: CASSLEAGSTDTQYF. The variable domain in full, with the rest retrieved from reference TRBV5-1 and TRBJ2-3, is KAGVTQTPRYLIKTRGQQVTLSCSPISGHRSVSWYQQTPGQGLQFLFEYFSETQRNKGNFPGRFSGRQFSNSRSEMNVSTLELGDSALYLCASSLEAGSTDTQYFGPGTRLTVL.

This chain connects TRBV5-4 to TRBJ2-7; 8 nucleotides agree with TRBD2. This CDR3 contains 15 residues. Germline CDR1 is SGHNT and CDR2 is YYREEE (reference sequence). Germline trimming cut 3 bases from V and 2 bases from J; bases unmatched to any gene: 7. CDR3 in DNA: TGTGCCAGCAGCTCCCGACTAGCGAGTACCTACGAGCAGTACTTC. Protein product: CASSSRLASTYEQYF.

This chain connects TRBV2 to TRBJ2-2, with a tentative D call TRBD1 (6 bases). Germline V CDR1 and CDR2: SNHLY, FYNNEI. The CDR3 sequence is 13 residues long. The ends were cut back, 7 bases at V and 7 bases at J, with 13 bases in the middle. For the CDR3, the DNA is TGTGCCAGCATGCAGGGGCAGTACGGGGAGCTGTTTTTT. It encodes CASMQGQYGELFF.